These 3 T cell receptor beta chains came from one sample sequenced in a study of T cell responses to AZD1222 COVID-19 vaccine. TCRdb keeps only in-frame clones here, not all; method: immunoSEQ multiplex PCR. This sample has some 89,000 clones, with roughly 90% found just once. The sequenced sample was peripheral blood, obtained on day 0 of AZD1222 vaccination. Receptor source: an adult in good health.

V is TRBV27 and J is TRBJ2-3, with TRBD2 matching 8 bases. This CDR3 comprises 16 residues. V lost 6 bases, J lost 5 bases, and 13 bases stayed unmatched. CDR1 and CDR2 (germline): MNHEY, SMNVEV (reference sequence). The DNA of the CDR3 is TGTGCCAGCAGAAGCGGACTAGCTTCCACCAAAGATACGCAGTATTTT. Its protein product is CASRSGLASTKDTQYF.

The chain recombines TRBV6-5 with TRBJ1-4, with TRBD1 as a possible D gene (5 bases). The CDR3 consists of 14 residues. Trimming removed 6 bases from V and 10 bases from J, with 18 bases in between. The germline V gene has CDR1 MNHEY and CDR2 SVGAGI. The CDR3 bases are TGTGCCAGCAGCCCGGGGGGTGGTGACGGAAAACTGTTTTTT. Its protein is CASSPGGGDGKLFF.

This clone was observed a handful of times. The chain uses TRBV7-2 and TRBJ2-7, with a tentative D call TRBD1 (6 bases). V shed 5 bases and J shed 2 bases, with 16 bases lying between them. Germline CDR1 is SGHTA and CDR2 is FQGNSA. The CDR3 loop spans 15 amino acids. CDR3 sequence: CASSPEQGMPYEQYF. The CDR3, as DNA: TGTGCCAGCAGCCCCGAACAGGGTATGCCCTACGAGCAGTACTTC.